These 24 T cell receptor beta chains came from one sample sequenced in a study of vaccination effects on CD4 cells after COVID-19. The antigens of these receptors remain unknown. Sequenced by immunoSEQ multiplex PCR; TCRdb stores in-frame clones only, minus some. This sample carries 35,000 to 50,000 clones, over 60% of them seen once, and the ten largest clones take 2.9%. Antigen-specific CD4+ T cell clonotypes were called by their expansion after viral peptide-pool culture in ViraFEST. Around day 10 of culture, CD4+ T cells were separated out. Nucleocapsid antibody tests were negative, and the vaccine recipients had no prior SARS-CoV-2 infection. The source material was CD4+ T cells from PBMCs cultured with HCoV-NL63 spike peptides, sampled before COVID-19 vaccination. These receptors came from a human donor who received a COVID-19 vaccine.

This clone was counted only a few times. In DNA form, the CDR3 reads TGTGCCAGCAGCTTAGACCGTCTAACGGCAACTAATGAAAAACTGTTTTTT. It translates to CASSLDRLTATNEKLFF. This chain connects TRBV11-3 to TRBJ1-4; D is unresolved. Germline lookup yields CDR1 SGHNT and CDR2 YENEEA. V was pared by 0 bases and J by 0 bases, with 11 bases between. The CDR3 contains 17 residues.

This chain's CDR3 is CASSPGQAWTELFF. The CDR3 nucleotides are TGTGCCAGCAGCCCTGGACAGGCGTGGACGGAACTGTTTTTT. The chain recombines TRBV7-8 with TRBJ1-4, with TRBD1 identical over 7 bases. The CDR3 consists of 14 residues. CDR1 is SGHVS, CDR2 FQNEAQ, per germline. V was pared by 5 bases and J by 12 bases, with 12 bases of the junction left unmatched.

The chain employs TRBV6-6 and TRBJ2-5; 9 nucleotides line up with TRBD2. This CDR3 is built from 19 residues. Germline V gene data show CDR1 as MNHNY and CDR2 as SVGAGI (reference sequence). With 5 bases clipped from V and 1 base from J, the junction kept 17 bases outside the gene matches. In nucleotides, the CDR3 is TGTGCCAGCAGTCCAACCCACACCCTTAGCGGGGGACCCCAAGAGACCCAGTACTTC. Encoded protein: CASSPTHTLSGGPQETQYF.

The V and J genes are TRBV12-3 or TRBV12-4 and TRBJ2-3; no clear D. The CDR3 has 8 residues. V gave up 2 bases and J gave up 13 bases, with 1 base separating them. Here the CDR3 DNA reads TGTGCCAGCAGTTTAAAGTATTTT. Translating gives CASSLKYF.

This sequence joins TRBV6-5 and TRBJ1-3; perhaps TRBD1 as D (6 bases). Germline CDR1 reads MNHEY; CDR2 reads SVGAGI. Trimming removed 2 bases at V and 2 bases at J, with 10 bases between. The CDR3 totals 15 residues. The CDR3 is CASSYASGAGNTIYF. The CDR3 DNA reads TGTGCCAGCAGTTACGCCTCAGGGGCTGGAAACACCATATATTTT.

V gene TRBV18 combines with J gene TRBJ1-2, with D uncertain. The CDR3 runs 13 residues. V lost 1 base and J lost 2, with 5 bases in between. CDR1 is KGHSH, CDR2 LQKENI, per germline. The CDR3 DNA reads TGTGCCAGCTCACCACAGGAGAACTATGGCTACACCTTC. Its translation is CASSPQENYGYTF. Looking up the rest from reference TRBV18 and TRBJ1-2 gives the full variable domain: NAGVMQNPRHLVRRRGQEARLRCSPMKGHSHVYWYRQLPEEGLKFMVYLQKENIIDESGMPKERFSAEFPKEGPSILRIQQVVRGDSAAYFCASSPQENYGYTFGSGTRLTVV.

This clone was found a few times. CDR3 region: CASSLVLEGEQFF. CDR3 coding DNA: TGCGCCAGCAGCTTGGTACTAGAGGGTGAGCAGTTCTTC. The chain joins TRBV5-1 to TRBJ2-1; maybe TRBD2 (5 bases). The V end lost 0 bases, the J end lost 9 bases, and 10 bases lay between the germline ends. CDR3 length: 13 residues. Germline CDR1 is SGHRS and CDR2 is YFSETQ.

The chain carries TRBV25-1 and TRBJ2-3, with no clear D. Germline V gene sequence: CDR1 MGHDK, CDR2 SYGVNS. V lost 6 bases and J lost 0, with 7 bases in between. The CDR3 is 13 residues long. The CDR3 DNA reads TGTGCCAGCAGCCTATCAAGCACAGATACGCAGTATTTT. This encodes CASSLSSTDTQYF. The full variable domain, completed using reference TRBV25-1 and TRBJ2-3, is EADIYQTPRYLVIGTGKKITLECSQTMGHDKMYWYQQDPGMELHLIHYSYGVNSTEKGDLSSESTVSRIRTEHFPLTLESARPSHTSQYLCASSLSSTDTQYFGPGTRLTVL.

The chain joins TRBV7-2 to TRBJ2-7; TRBD2 might be the D (6 bases). CDR1 and CDR2 from the germline V gene are SGHTA and FQGNSA. This CDR3 has 15 amino acids. The V end lost 0 bases, the J end lost 5 bases, and 14 bases lay between the germline ends. As DNA, the CDR3 is TGTGCCAGCAGCTTAGCGCTGCCAGGGAGGAACGAGCAGTACGTC. This codes for CASSLALPGRNEQYV.

The rearrangement joins TRBV27 to TRBJ2-7, with D maybe TRBD1 (6 bases). This CDR3 is 15 amino acids long. CDR1 is MNHEY and CDR2 is SMNVEV in the germline V gene (reference sequence). Trimming pared 2 bases from V and 1 base from J, leaving 12 bases between. The CDR3 sequence is CASSLKAQGSYEQYV. The CDR3 region has the DNA TGTGCCAGCAGTTTAAAGGCCCAGGGGTCCTACGAGCAGTACGTC.

This clone was seen more than once but under ten times. The chain employs TRBV15 and TRBJ1-2; no reliable D call. Germline lookup yields CDR1 LNHNV and CDR2 YYDKDF (reference sequence). This CDR3 is 13 amino acids long. V lost 0 bases and J lost 6, with 8 bases in between. The CDR3 is CATSRDRGDGYTF. The CDR3 nucleotides read TGTGCCACCAGCAGAGATCGTGGGGATGGCTACACCTTC.

The chain recombines TRBV2 with TRBJ1-1, with unresolved D. The CDR3 totals 9 residues. With 11 bases removed from V and 12 bases from J, the gap between germline ends came to 13 bases. The germline gives CDR1 SNHLY, CDR2 FYNNEI. The CDR3 loop is CALGGVTFF. The CDR3, as DNA: TGTGCCCTAGGAGGTGTGACTTTCTTT.

V and J are TRBV9 and TRBJ2-1; D might be TRBD2 (6 bases). The V end was cut by 3 bases, the J end by 6 bases, with 16 bases between. The germline V gene has CDR1 SGDLS and CDR2 YYNGEE. The CDR3 covers 15 residues. CDR3 protein: CASSALAGLLNEQFF. The CDR3 DNA reads TGTGCCAGCAGCGCACTAGCTGGGTTACTCAATGAGCAGTTCTTC.

The sample holds a few counts of this clone. The rearrangement uses TRBV25-1 and TRBJ2-5, with D unresolved. The CDR3 is made up of 14 amino acids. CDR1 and CDR2 from the germline V gene are MGHDK and SYGVNS. V was pared by 3 bases and J by 5 bases, with 13 bases between. The CDR3 DNA is TGTGCCAGCAGTGAGGCTGGCGGACGGGAGACCCAGTACTTC. Amino acids: CASSEAGGRETQYF.

This clone has only one observation. CDR3 in amino acids: CASSRQGAPEETQYF. The CDR3, as DNA: TGCGCCAGCAGCCGGCAGGGGGCCCCTGAAGAGACCCAGTACTTC. V is TRBV5-1 and J is TRBJ2-5, with 8 bases that match TRBD1. CDR1 and CDR2 (germline): SGHRS, YFSETQ. V trimming: 4 bases; J trimming: 3 bases; junction bases outside the gene matches: 8. CDR3 length: 15 amino acids.

Only a few counts were recorded for this clone. The rearrangement joins TRBV20-1 to TRBJ1-6; D unclear. CDR3 length: 11 amino acids. Deletions cut 3 bases from V and 9 bases from J, with 6 bases between. The germline V gene encodes CDR1 DFQATT and CDR2 SNEGSKA (reference sequence). In DNA form, the CDR3 reads TGCAGTGCTAGTTCTGGTTCACCCCTCCACTTT. Its translation: CSASSGSPLHF.

The V and J genes are TRBV15 and TRBJ2-3, with D possibly matching TRBD2 (6 bases). There are 16 residues in the CDR3. Germline loops: CDR1 LNHNV, CDR2 YYDKDF (reference sequence). V was cut by 1 base and J by 6 bases, with 17 bases left in between. The CDR3 nucleotides read TGTGCCACCAGCAGAGCGATGGGGGGAGGAATGGATACGCAGTATTTT. Its translation: CATSRAMGGGMDTQYF.

The chain uses TRBV4-3 and TRBJ2-2; D may be TRBD1 or TRBD2 (6 bases each). V was clipped by 0 bases and J by 7 bases, with 12 bases between them. Germline CDR1 reads LGHNA; CDR2 reads YSLEER. The CDR3 runs 15 residues. The CDR3: CASSQEFRGRGELFF. The CDR3 DNA reads as TGCGCCAGCAGCCAAGAATTTCGGGGGCGCGGGGAGCTGTTTTTT.

The V gene is TRBV30, the J gene TRBJ2-2, with 9 nucleotides matching TRBD1. The CDR3 consists of 13 residues. Germline values: CDR1 GTSNPN, CDR2 SVGIG (reference sequence). V shed 3 bases, J shed 7 bases, and the junction held 3 bases outside the gene matches. CDR3 sequence: CAWRGQGYGELFF. CDR3 coding DNA: TGTGCCTGGAGAGGACAGGGGTACGGGGAGCTGTTTTTT. The variable domain in full, with the rest retrieved from reference TRBV30 and TRBJ2-2, is SQTIHQWPATLVQPVGSPLSLECTVEGTSNPNLYWYRQAAGRGLQLLFYSVGIGQISSEVPQNLSASRPQDRQFILSSKKLLLSDSGFYLCAWRGQGYGELFFGEGSRLTVL.

This chain joins TRBV6-2 or TRBV6-3 and TRBJ2-1, with unresolved D. CDR3 length: 12 residues. The germline gives CDR1 MNHEY, CDR2 SVGEGT. Trimming stripped 2 bases from V and 6 bases from J, with 5 bases between. CDR3 DNA: TGTGCCAGCAGTTACCCCGTCAATGAGCAGTTCTTC. The encoded protein is CASSYPVNEQFF.

The chain couples TRBV5-1 to TRBJ1-3, with D tentatively TRBD1 (5 bases). This CDR3 region has 15 residues. The V end lost 5 bases, the J end lost 4 bases, and 16 bases lay between the germline ends. Germline CDR1 SGHRS, CDR2 YFSETQ. CDR3 loop: CASSREGLGGNTIYF. As DNA, the CDR3 is TGCGCCAGCAGTCGGGAGGGGTTAGGCGGAAACACCATATATTTT.

V gene TRBV7-3 combines with J gene TRBJ2-5; 9 nucleotides match TRBD1. Germline V gene data show CDR1 as SGHTA and CDR2 as FQGTGA. V trimming: 4 bases; J trimming: 4 bases; junction bases outside the gene matches: 7. This CDR3 comprises 15 residues. This CDR3 is CASSSLGQGGETQYF. DNA for the CDR3: TGTGCCAGCAGCTCCTTGGGACAGGGAGGAGAGACCCAGTACTTC.

V usage is TRBV5-8 and J usage is TRBJ2-7, with 7 bases aligning to TRBD1. V lost 0 bases and J lost 2; bases outside the gene matches: 8. CDR3 length: 16 residues. Germline loops: CDR1 SGHTS, CDR2 YDEGEE. DNA of the CDR3: TGTGCCAGCAGCTTGGCCAAGACAGGGACGCCCTACGAGCAGTACGTC. Residues: CASSLAKTGTPYEQYV.

The gene calls are TRBV4-1 and TRBJ1-2; a weak D match, TRBD1 (6 bases). Trimming removed 4 bases from V and 5 bases from J, with 11 bases in between. The CDR3 has 13 amino acids. CDR1 MGHRA and CDR2 YSYEKL come from the germline V gene. The CDR3 coding sequence is TGCGCCAGCAGCCGAGGGACATCGTATGGCTACACCTTC. Amino acids: CASSRGTSYGYTF.